This T cell receptor beta chain was sequenced in a study of CD8 T cells in ankylosing spondylitis. In this sample, this clonotype turned up many times. Its antigen is unknown. The V end lost 5 bases, the J end lost 4 bases, and 9 bases lay between the germline ends. Per germline, CDR1 DFQATT and CDR2 SNEGSKA (reference sequence). This CDR3 is 12 amino acids long. TCRdb processed the 5' RACE reads anew with MiXCR; each CDR3 protein has one entry. The sample records over 60,000 distinct CDR3 sequences, about 5.4% being singletons. Whole-study results and caveats: A motif in TCR beta, a set of about 8 highly homologous variants, appeared characteristic of ankylosing spondylitis blood. Researchers reportedly found disease-linked clones significantly enriched in matched ankylosing spondylitis synovial fluid.

V is TRBV20-1 and J is TRBJ1-3, with D possibly being TRBD1 (6 bases). The specimen was blood, either unsorted or a sorted T cell fraction (not recorded which). This TCR was sampled from a male donor with ankylosing spondylitis or in good health (not recorded which). The CDR3 nucleotides are TGCAGTGCTCGAAGGGGGGGAAACACCATATATTTT. This translates into CSARRGGNTIYF.